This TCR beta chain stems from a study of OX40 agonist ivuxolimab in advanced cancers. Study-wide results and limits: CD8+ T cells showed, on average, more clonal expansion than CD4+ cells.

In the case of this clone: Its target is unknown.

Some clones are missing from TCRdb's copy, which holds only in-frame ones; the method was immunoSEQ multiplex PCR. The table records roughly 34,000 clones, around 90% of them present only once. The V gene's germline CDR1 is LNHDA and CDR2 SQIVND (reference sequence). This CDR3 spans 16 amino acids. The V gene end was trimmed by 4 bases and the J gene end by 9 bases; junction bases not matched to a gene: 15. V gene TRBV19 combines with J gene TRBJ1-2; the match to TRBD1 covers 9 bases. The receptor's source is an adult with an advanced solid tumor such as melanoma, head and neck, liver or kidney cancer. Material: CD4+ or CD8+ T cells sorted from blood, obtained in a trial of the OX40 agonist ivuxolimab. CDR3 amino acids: CASSNYALTGGRSYTF. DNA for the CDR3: TGTGCCAGTAGTAACTACGCCCTTACAGGGGGCAGGAGCTACACCTTC.